These 22 T cell receptor beta chains originate from one sample sequenced in a study of shared clonotypes between healthy human individuals. TCRdb's copy holds only in-frame clones and misses some; the assay was immunoSEQ multiplex PCR. This sample has hundreds of thousands of clones, with around three quarters found just once. Input material: PBMCs. The receptors come from a middle-aged woman in good health. Some clones in this sample may be carry-over from other donors' samples.

This rearrangement joins TRBV7-2 to TRBJ1-1; TRBD1 matches at 7 bases. The germline V gene has CDR1 SGHTA and CDR2 FQGNSA. V trimming: 5 bases; J trimming: 1 base; junction bases outside the gene matches: 7. The CDR3 contains 15 residues. CDR3 loop: CASSTRQGSNTEAFF. CDR3 DNA sequence: TGTGCCAGCAGCACCCGACAGGGTTCGAACACTGAAGCTTTCTTT.

The CDR3 reads CASSYGYYTGELFF. The DNA of the CDR3 is TGTGCCAGCAGTTATGGCTATTACACCGGGGAGCTGTTTTTT. This chain connects TRBV28 to TRBJ2-2, with D uncertain. Germline values: CDR1 MDHEN, CDR2 SYDVKM. Trimming stripped 4 bases from V and 3 bases from J, with 9 bases between. The CDR3 is 14 residues long. The full variable domain, in which reference TRBV28 and TRBJ2-2 provide the parts outside the CDR3, is DVKVTQSSRYLVKRTGEKVFLECVQDMDHENMFWYRQDPGLGLRLIYFSYDVKMKEKGDIPEGYSVSREKKERFSLILESASTNQTSMYLCASSYGYYTGELFFGEGSRLTVL.

The DNA for the CDR3 is TGCAGCGTTGTTGCCGGGACCGTCGATACAACTAATGAAAAACTGTTTTTT. Translation gives CSVVAGTVDTTNEKLFF. The V call is TRBV29-1, the J call TRBJ1-4; perhaps TRBD1 as D (5 bases). This CDR3 contains 17 residues. V lost 4 bases and J lost 0, with 18 bases in between. Germline CDR1 SQVTM, CDR2 ANQGSEA.

This chain connects TRBV27 to TRBJ2-1; D ambiguous. Germline V gene data show CDR1 as MNHEY and CDR2 as SMNVEV (reference sequence). The CDR3 runs 13 residues. Trimming shortened V by 3 bases and J by 3 bases, and 6 bases separated the two germline ends. This chain's CDR3 is CASSFYSYNEQFF. For the CDR3, the DNA is TGTGCCAGCAGTTTTTACAGCTACAATGAGCAGTTCTTC.

In its sample, this clone was seen once. The chain recombines TRBV5-1 with TRBJ2-5, with TRBD2 matching over 7 bases. The CDR3 is made up of 16 amino acids. V trimming: 1 base; J trimming: 5 bases; junction bases outside the gene matches: 11. Germline-derived CDR1 and CDR2 are SGHRS and YFSETQ. In DNA form, the CDR3 reads TGCGCCAGCAGCTTGAGCGGGACCGGCGGAGGGGAGACCCAGTACTTC. Its protein product is CASSLSGTGGGETQYF.

The chain links TRBV18 to TRBJ2-1, with 10 bases lining up with TRBD1. J lost 4 bases, V lost 4 bases, and 4 bases had no gene match. Germline CDR1 and CDR2: KGHSH and LQKENI. The length of the CDR3 is 15 residues. In DNA, the CDR3 is TGTGCCAGCTCACAAGGGGGACAGGGGTACAATGAGCAGTTCTTC. Protein product: CASSQGGQGYNEQFF. The entire variable domain, with the rest obtained from reference TRBV18 and TRBJ2-1, is as follows: NAGVMQNPRHLVRRRGQEARLRCSPMKGHSHVYWYRQLPEEGLKFMVYLQKENIIDESGMPKERFSAEFPKEGPSILRIQQVVRGDSAAYFCASSQGGQGYNEQFFGPGTRLTVL.

This clone was observed a handful of times. The chain recombines TRBV9 with TRBJ1-3; D ambiguous. Germline V CDR1 and CDR2: SGDLS, YYNGEE. CDR3 size: 15 residues. V lost 0 bases to trimming and J lost 0 bases, with 7 bases between them. The CDR3: CASSVAEISGNTIYF. In DNA form, the CDR3 reads TGTGCCAGCAGCGTAGCTGAAATCTCTGGAAACACCATATATTTT.

V usage is TRBV5-4 and J usage is TRBJ2-1; 11 nucleotides line up with TRBD2. The V gene's germline CDR1 is SGHNT and CDR2 YYREEE (reference sequence). This CDR3 is 14 amino acids long. Germline trimming cut 3 bases from V and 6 bases from J; bases unmatched to any gene: 2. The CDR3 spells CASSWGLAANEQFF. In DNA, the CDR3 is TGTGCCAGCAGCTGGGGACTAGCGGCCAATGAGCAGTTCTTC.

V usage is TRBV11-2 and J usage is TRBJ2-7; D is uncertain. The germline CDR1 and CDR2 sequences are SGHAT and FQNNGV. The length of the CDR3 is 15 residues. Trimming left V 5 bases short and J 2 bases short, with 16 bases between. Here the CDR3 reads CASSRRATVPYEQYF. The CDR3 DNA follows: TGTGCCAGCAGCCGCAGAGCCACAGTACCCTACGAGCAGTACTTC.

V and J are TRBV7-2 and TRBJ2-1; 14 positions match TRBD2. The V and J ends lost 4 bases and 9 bases, in that order; junction bases with no gene match: 5. There are 15 residues in the CDR3. Germline CDR1 is SGHTA and CDR2 is FQGNSA. CDR3 coding DNA: TGTGCCAGCAGCTCGGGACTAGCGGGAGACGTTGAGCAGTTCTTC. Amino acid sequence: CASSSGLAGDVEQFF.

J is TRBJ2-3 and V is TRBV10-3, with 7 bases fitting TRBD2. Germline CDR1 reads ENHRY; CDR2 reads SYGVKD. The CDR3 covers 14 residues. V lost 3 bases, J lost 4 bases, and 4 bases stayed unmatched. This CDR3 is CAISEQRDADTQYF. DNA for the CDR3: TGTGCCATCAGTGAACAGCGGGACGCAGATACGCAGTATTTT.

J is TRBJ2-1 and V is TRBV30; TRBD2 matches at 14 bases. Germline V CDR1 and CDR2: GTSNPN, SVGIG (reference sequence). The CDR3 is made up of 14 amino acids. The CDR3 reads CALRQGTSGSGQFF. CDR3 bases: TGTGCACTACGTCAGGGGACTAGCGGGAGCGGGCAGTTCTTC.

The chain is built from TRBV4-2 and TRBJ1-2, with D possibly TRBD1 on 5 matching bases. Trimming cost V 0 bases and J 7 bases, with 12 bases left between them. This CDR3 spans 14 amino acids. Germline CDR1 is LGHNA and CDR2 is YNFKEQ. CDR3 loop: CASSQDGGIGGYTF. CDR3 sequence (DNA): TGTGCCAGCAGCCAAGACGGGGGAATCGGTGGCTACACCTTC.

This clone was detected only a few times. This chain connects TRBV19 to TRBJ1-3; D possibly corresponds to TRBD1 (6 bases). V was pared by 6 bases and J by 4 bases, with 13 bases between. In germline, CDR1 is LNHDA, CDR2 SQIVND (reference sequence). The CDR3 is 14 amino acids. The CDR3 loop is CASRITGTGNTIYF. The CDR3 nucleotides read TGTGCCAGTAGAATTACAGGGACCGGAAACACCATATATTTT.

The chain combines TRBV30 with TRBJ2-5, with a possible D match to TRBD1 (6 bases). There are 13 residues in the CDR3. In germline, CDR1 is GTSNPN, CDR2 SVGIG (reference sequence). Deletions cut 1 base from V and 5 bases from J, with 11 bases between. This CDR3 reads CAWSGGRGETQYF. CDR3 nucleotides: TGTGCCTGGAGTGGGGGGCGAGGCGAGACCCAGTACTTC.

The chain couples TRBV29-1 to TRBJ1-2; D remains unclear. V gave up 3 bases and J gave up 8 bases, with 13 bases separating them. The CDR3 is 12 amino acids. Germline CDR1 is SQVTM and CDR2 is ANQGSEA. CDR3 protein: CSVDMGRVGYTF. DNA of the CDR3: TGCAGCGTTGATATGGGTAGGGTCGGCTACACCTTC.

The chain employs TRBV21-1 and TRBJ2-3; TRBD1 is taken as the D call from the table, unchecked against the DNA. TRBV21-1 is a known pseudogene. CDR3 length equals 15 residues. The CDR3 sequence is CASSKKGQGADTQYF. The DNA for the CDR3 is TGTGCCAGCAGCAAAAAGGGACAGGGGGCAGATACGCAGTATTTT.

This clone has at least ten counts. The chain has TRBV27 and TRBJ1-1; 7 bases map to TRBD1. CDR1 and CDR2 from the germline V gene are MNHEY and SMNVEV (reference sequence). This CDR3 spans 14 amino acids. The trim removed 3 bases at V and 2 bases at J, leaving 3 bases unmatched. The CDR3 DNA sequence: TGTGCCAGCAGTTTTCGACAGGGAAACACTGAAGCTTTCTTT. Translation gives CASSFRQGNTEAFF.

The rearrangement uses TRBV6-6 and TRBJ2-5, with no clear D. With 0 bases removed from V and 6 bases from J, the gap between germline ends came to 17 bases. The length of the CDR3 is 16 residues. Germline-derived CDR1 and CDR2 are MNHNY and SVGAGI (reference sequence). CDR3 DNA sequence: TGTGCCAGCAGTTACTCGATATCATGGGGTGGTAAGACCCAGTACTTC. The encoded protein is CASSYSISWGGKTQYF.

J is TRBJ2-3 and V is TRBV5-1; D unresolved. Germline CDR1 SGHRS, CDR2 YFSETQ. The CDR3 is made up of 13 amino acids. Trimming stripped 0 bases from V and 4 bases from J, with 6 bases between. The CDR3 is CASSLANADTQYF. Here the CDR3 DNA reads TGCGCCAGCAGCTTGGCCAACGCAGATACGCAGTATTTT. The full variable domain, its missing parts supplied by reference TRBV5-1 and TRBJ2-3, is KAGVTQTPRYLIKTRGQQVTLSCSPISGHRSVSWYQQTPGQGLQFLFEYFSETQRNKGNFPGRFSGRQFSNSRSEMNVSTLELGDSALYLCASSLANADTQYFGPGTRLTVL.

The J gene is TRBJ1-2, the V gene TRBV28, with a possible D match to TRBD1 (6 bases). The CDR3 spans 16 residues. The germline V and J ends were trimmed by 6 bases and 0 bases, with 17 bases remaining between them. From germline, CDR1 is MDHEN and CDR2 SYDVKM. This CDR3 is CASRQPGTLTNYGYTF. The CDR3 DNA is TGTGCCAGCAGACAACCCGGGACACTTACTAACTATGGCTACACCTTC.

In the case of this clone: One end of the junction does not line up with germline, which may come from a read error. The J gene is TRBJ1-2, the V gene TRBV5-1, with a possible D match to TRBD1 (6 bases). The CDR3 consists of 15 residues. Per the germline V gene, CDR1 is SGHRS and CDR2 is YFSETQ. Written as DNA, the CDR3 is TGCGCCAGCAGCTTGGATAGGGGGGAAATCTATGGCCACACCTTC. Amino acid sequence: CASSLDRGEIYGHTF.